This T cell receptor beta chain came from a study of T-cell memory formation after mild COVID-19 (dated by TCRdb to 2020 to 2023). For the wider study: Most TCR sequence clusters were specific to one of the two donors. In two donors, T-cell clones that expanded and contracted after mild COVID-19 were tracked by sequencing TCRalpha and TCRbeta repertoires over time. Two young, previously healthy adult volunteers, one female and one male, were included in the cohort. The investigation overall reported the following: Only a couple of mild cases were covered by the study, and larger cohorts that include severe cases with pre-infection samples were considered necessary. Balanced CD4/CD8 phenotypes were observed for clones contracting from day 15 to 85, whereas a bias towards CD4+ was observed for a second wave of clones expanding from day 15 to 37. Contracting CD4+ clones were located mainly in the CM and EM memory subsets, whereas CD8+ clones were found to be enriched in EMRA. SARS-CoV-2 specificity of the second-wave clones peaking on day 37 was not confirmed. Some responding clones were found in pre-infection memory, which suggests that pre-existing cross-reactive memory T cells took part in the SARS-CoV-2 response.

Instrument used: Illumina NovaSeq 6000. Using 5'RACE with constant-segment primers, TCRalpha and TCRbeta cDNA libraries were constructed, with sample barcodes and unique molecular identifiers added in the process. RNA was extracted from every sample with Trizol reagent. Libraries were amplified in two PCR steps, with a second sample barcode and Illumina TruSeq adapters added in the second step. The libraries were sequenced on an Illumina NovaSeq using 2 x 150 bp paired-end reads. The paper's processing steps were these. Reads were demultiplexed and collapsed into UMI-guided consensus sequences with migec v1.2.7. Using mixcr v2.1.11, the UMI consensuses were aligned to TRA and TRB V and J templates and assembled into clonotypes. Expanded or contracted clonotypes were those called significant by both edgeR and NoisET, with noise models trained on biological replicates. For edgeR calls, a false discovery rate-adjusted p below 0.01 and a log2 fold-change threshold of 1 were applied. PCA with hierarchical clustering of max-normalized trajectories of the 1000 most abundant clonotypes was used as exploratory dynamics analysis. The CD4 or CD8 phenotype of responding clones was assigned using the separately sequenced CD4+ and CD8+ repertoires. TCRdb handled the public reads itself, with Q25 trimming in fastp and clone calling in MiXCR, and kept productive beta chains. Records with the same CDR3 protein are collapsed into one entry carrying the most frequent genes and DNA. V and J calls and clone size were set by TCRdb, not the authors. In this sample the table shows roughly 170,000 distinct CDR3 sequences, less than 20% of which occur a single time. 3% to 4.5% of the sample is taken by the ten largest.

Taken from the germline V gene, the CDR1 and CDR2 loops are SGHTA and FQGNSA. Measured from the cysteine to the phenylalanine, the CDR3 is 16 residues long. Only the CDR3 part of the read is kept: 48 bases, read in frame from the first base. V and J are truncated by 1 base and 1 base respectively, leaving an intervening sequence of 12 bases. This clonotype occurred a few times. It lacks a known antigen. No base quality values were provided; no much bigger clone lies one nucleotide off. Ficoll-Paque density gradient centrifugation was used to isolate PBMCs. Recombination connected TRBV7-2 to TRBJ2-3; tentative D gene TRBD1, with 5 bases matching. The sequenced sample was PBMCs or a T cell subset sorted from them (not recorded which). The receptor's source is a man between 18 and 29 years old who had mild COVID-19 (a few samples of this study predate the infection). The sample titles of this study are shuffled in the database, so cell type and time point are left out; the donor was told from shared clones. In nucleotide form, the sequence is TGTGCCAGCAGCTTAGTAAAGGGGCTGGGCACAGATACGCAGTATTTT. This yields the protein CASSLVKGLGTDTQYF.